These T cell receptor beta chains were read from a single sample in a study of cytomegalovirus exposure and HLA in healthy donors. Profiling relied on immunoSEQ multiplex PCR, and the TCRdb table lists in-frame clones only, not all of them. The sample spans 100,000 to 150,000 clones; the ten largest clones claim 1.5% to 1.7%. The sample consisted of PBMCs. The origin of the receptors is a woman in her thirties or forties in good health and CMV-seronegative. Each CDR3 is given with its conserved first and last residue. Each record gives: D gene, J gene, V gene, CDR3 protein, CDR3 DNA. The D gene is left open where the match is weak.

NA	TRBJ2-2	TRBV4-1	CASSQEARAPGELFF	TGCGCCAGCAGCCAAGAGGCGAGGGCACCCGGGGAGCTGTTTTTT
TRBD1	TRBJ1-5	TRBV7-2	CASRRDRDPNQPQHF	TGTGCCAGCAGACGGGACAGGGACCCCAATCAGCCCCAGCATTTT
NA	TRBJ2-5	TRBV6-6	CASSPLGLREPRQYF	TGTGCCAGCAGTCCCTTGGGGCTGCGGGAACCTAGGCAGTACTTC
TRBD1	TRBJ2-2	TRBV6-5	CASSYSWTGNTGELFF	TGTGCCAGCAGTTACTCGTGGACAGGGAACACCGGGGAGCTGTTTTTT
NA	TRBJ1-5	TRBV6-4	CASSVYGGQPQHF	TGTGCCAGCAGTGTTTATGGGGGGCAGCCCCAGCATTTT
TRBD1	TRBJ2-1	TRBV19	CASRQGESYNEQFF	TGTGCCAGCCGACAGGGGGAGTCCTACAATGAGCAGTTCTTC
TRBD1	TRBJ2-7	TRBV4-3	CASSQDPNRGIEQYF	TGCGCCAGCAGCCAAGATCCTAACAGGGGCATTGAGCAGTACTTC
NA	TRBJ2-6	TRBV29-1	CSAWGHFRSGANVLTF	TGCAGCGCCTGGGGACACTTTCGCTCTGGGGCCAACGTCCTGACTTTC
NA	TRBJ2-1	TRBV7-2	CASSLGQNNEQFF	TGTGCCAGCAGCTTAGGTCAAAACAATGAGCAGTTCTTC
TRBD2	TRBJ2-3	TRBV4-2	CASSQAAGGSTDTQYF	TGTGCCAGCAGCCAAGCTGCGGGGGGGTCGACAGATACGCAGTATTTT
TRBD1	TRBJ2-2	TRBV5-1	CASSFTGGAGGELFF	TGCGCCAGCAGCTTTACAGGGGGCGCAGGCGGGGAGCTGTTTTTT
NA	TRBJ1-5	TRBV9	CASSGGHISNQPQHF	TGTGCCAGCAGCGGAGGACACATTAGCAATCAGCCCCAGCATTTT
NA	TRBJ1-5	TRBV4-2	CASSQEVGGALDQPQHF	TGTGCCAGCAGCCAAGAGGTAGGGGGGGCTTTGGATCAGCCCCAGCATTTT
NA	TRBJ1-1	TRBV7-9	CASSLVGVPGTEAFF	TGTGCCAGCAGCTTAGTAGGCGTACCGGGAACTGAAGCTTTCTTT
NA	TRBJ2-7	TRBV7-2	CASSLRGGEIYEQYF	TGTGCCAGCAGCTTACGAGGGGGAGAAATCTACGAGCAGTACTTC
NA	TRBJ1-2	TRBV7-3	CASSLTGRVDYGYTF	TGTGCCAGCAGCTTAACGGGCAGGGTGGACTATGGCTACACCTTC
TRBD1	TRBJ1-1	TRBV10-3	CAASRDRGNVNTEAFF	TGTGCCGCATCCCGGGACAGGGGGAACGTGAACACTGAAGCTTTCTTT
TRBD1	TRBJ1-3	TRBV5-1	CASRPRTGNSGNTIYF	TGCGCCAGCAGACCTAGGACAGGGAACTCTGGAAACACCATATATTTT
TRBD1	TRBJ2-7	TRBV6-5	CATARTGTHEQYF	TGTGCCACTGCTAGGACAGGGACACACGAGCAGTACTTC
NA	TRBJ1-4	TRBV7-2	CASSRDEKLFF	TGTGCCAGCAGCCGAGATGAAAAACTGTTTTTT
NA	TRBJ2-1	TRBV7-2	CASSFGGTYNEQFF	TGTGCCAGCAGCTTTGGGGGGACCTACAATGAGCAGTTCTTC
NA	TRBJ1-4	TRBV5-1	CASSSGQNNEKLFF	TGCGCCAGCAGCTCAGGACAGAATAATGAAAAACTGTTTTTT
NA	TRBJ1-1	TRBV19	CATLSVGLGQGAEAFF	TGTGCCACCCTATCGGTAGGGTTGGGGCAAGGCGCTGAAGCTTTCTTT
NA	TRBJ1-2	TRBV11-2	CASSLDPQGIGYTF	TGTGCCAGCAGCTTAGATCCCCAGGGTATCGGCTACACCTTC
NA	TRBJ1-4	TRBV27	CASSWASFNEKLFF	TGTGCCAGCAGTTGGGCCTCTTTTAATGAAAAACTGTTTTTT
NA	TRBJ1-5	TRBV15	CATSSGDGRDQPQHF	TGTGCCACCAGCAGCGGGGACGGGAGGGATCAGCCCCAGCATTTT
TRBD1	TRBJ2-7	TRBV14	CASSQGQGAHEQYF	TGTGCCAGCAGCCAGGGACAGGGGGCGCACGAGCAGTACTTC
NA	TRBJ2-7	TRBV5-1	CASSTELQGEQYF	TGCGCCAGCAGCACCGAGCTCCAGGGCGAGCAGTACTTC
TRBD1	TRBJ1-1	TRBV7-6	CASSLAEEGGVGADTEAFF	TGTGCCAGCAGCTTAGCGGAGGAAGGGGGCGTAGGGGCTGACACTGAAGCTTTCTTT
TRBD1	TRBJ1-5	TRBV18	CASSPQTGLGNQPQHF	TGTGCCAGCTCACCCCAGACAGGGCTAGGCAATCAGCCCCAGCATTTT
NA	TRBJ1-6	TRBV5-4	CASSPNGRRSSYNSPLHF	TGTGCCAGCAGCCCGAACGGCAGGAGGAGCTCCTATAATTCACCCCTCCACTTT
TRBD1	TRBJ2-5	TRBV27	CASSPGDRGSWETQYF	TGTGCCAGCAGTCCAGGGGACAGGGGAAGCTGGGAGACCCAGTACTTC
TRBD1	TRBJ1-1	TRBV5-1	CASSSDRPNTEAFF	TGCGCCAGCAGTTCGGACAGGCCGAACACTGAAGCTTTCTTT
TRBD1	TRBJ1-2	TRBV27	CASSPQTGYGYTF	TGTGCCAGCAGTCCCCAGACAGGGTATGGCTACACCTTC
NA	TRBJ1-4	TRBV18	CASSGLILGKLFF	TGTGCCAGCTCCGGTTTGATCCTCGGAAAACTGTTTTTT
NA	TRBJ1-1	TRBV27	CASKSRTEAFF	TGTGCCAGTAAGTCGCGCACTGAAGCTTTCTTT
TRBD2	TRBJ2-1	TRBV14	CASSQVGRGMQFF	TGTGCCAGCAGCCAAGTTGGGAGGGGCATGCAGTTCTTC
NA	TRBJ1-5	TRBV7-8	CASSLSASGNQPQHF	TGTGCCAGCAGCTTAAGCGCGTCTGGCAATCAGCCCCAGCATTTT
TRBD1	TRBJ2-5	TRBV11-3	CASSRTGGGETQYF	TGTGCCAGCAGCCGAACAGGGGGCGGCGAGACCCAGTACTTC
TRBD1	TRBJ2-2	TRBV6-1	CASNQDRGSTGELFF	TGTGCCAGCAACCAGGACAGGGGGAGCACCGGGGAGCTGTTTTTT
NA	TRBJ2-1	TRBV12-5	CASGLEGVHEQFF	TGTGCTAGTGGTTTGGAAGGGGTCCATGAGCAGTTCTTC
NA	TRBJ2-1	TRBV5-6	CASSILGTRLYNEQFF	TGTGCCAGCAGCATCCTCGGGACTCGACTCTACAATGAGCAGTTCTTC
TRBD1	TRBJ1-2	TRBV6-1	CASSRQGNYGYTF	TGTGCCAGCAGTCGACAGGGGAACTATGGCTACACCTTC
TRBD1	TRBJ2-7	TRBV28	CASRSGTGPPYEQYF	TGTGCCAGCAGATCCGGGACAGGACCACCCTACGAGCAGTACTTC
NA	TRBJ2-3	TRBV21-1	CASSKVAPQPSPKSTDTQYF	TGTGCCAGCAGCAAAGTCGCTCCCCAACCGAGCCCGAAAAGCACAGATACGCAGTATTTT
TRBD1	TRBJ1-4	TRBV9	CASSGQGKTEKLFF	TGTGCCAGCAGCGGACAGGGAAAAACTGAAAAACTGTTTTTT
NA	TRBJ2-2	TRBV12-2	CASRLTGKNTGELFF	TGTGCAAGTCGCTTGACAGGAAAGAACACCGGGGAGCTGTTTTTT
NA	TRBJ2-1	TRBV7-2	CASKLYGASSYNEQFF	TGTGCCAGCAAATTATACGGAGCAAGCTCCTACAATGAGCAGTTCTTC
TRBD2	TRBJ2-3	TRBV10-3	CAARAGTDTQYF	TGTGCCGCCCGAGCGGGGACAGATACGCAGTATTTT
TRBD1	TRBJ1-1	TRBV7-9	CASSLGQGLSRAFF	TGTGCCAGCAGCTTAGGACAGGGCCTTAGTAGGGCTTTCTTT
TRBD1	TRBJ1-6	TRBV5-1	CASSLRTGANNSPLHF	TGCGCCAGCAGCCTAAGGACAGGGGCAAATAATTCACCCCTCCACTTT
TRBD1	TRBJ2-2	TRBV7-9	CASSLDLGQTMGDTGELFF	TGTGCCAGCAGCTTGGATTTGGGACAGACAATGGGCGACACCGGGGAGCTGTTTTTT
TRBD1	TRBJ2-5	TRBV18	CASVGQGGTVETQYF	TGTGCCAGCGTCGGACAGGGTGGTACAGTGGAGACCCAGTACTTC
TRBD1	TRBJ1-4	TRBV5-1	CASRSGTGASGEKLFF	TGCGCCAGCAGGTCCGGGACAGGGGCGTCAGGTGAAAAACTGTTTTTT
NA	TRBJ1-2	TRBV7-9	CASSRTQVVYGYTF	TGTGCCAGCAGTCGCACACAGGTCGTCTATGGCTACACCTTC
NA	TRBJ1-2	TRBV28	CASREVGSVLGYTF	TGTGCCAGCAGAGAGGTAGGCAGTGTCTTAGGCTACACCTTC
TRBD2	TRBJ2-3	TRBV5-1	CASSLLTSGGFADTQYF	TGCGCCAGCAGCCTCCTGACTAGCGGGGGATTTGCAGATACGCAGTATTTT